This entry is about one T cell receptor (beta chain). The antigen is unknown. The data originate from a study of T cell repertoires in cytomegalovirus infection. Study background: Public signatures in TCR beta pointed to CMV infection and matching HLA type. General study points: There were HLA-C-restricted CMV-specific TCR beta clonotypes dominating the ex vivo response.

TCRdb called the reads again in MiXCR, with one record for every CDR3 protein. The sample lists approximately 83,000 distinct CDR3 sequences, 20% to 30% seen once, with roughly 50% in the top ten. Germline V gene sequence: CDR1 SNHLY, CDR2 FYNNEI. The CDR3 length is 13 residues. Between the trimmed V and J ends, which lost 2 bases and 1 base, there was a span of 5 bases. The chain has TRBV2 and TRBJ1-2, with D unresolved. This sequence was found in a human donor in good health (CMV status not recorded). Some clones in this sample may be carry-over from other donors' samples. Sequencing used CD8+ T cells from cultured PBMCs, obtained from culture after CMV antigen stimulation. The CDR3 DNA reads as TGTGCCAGCAGTGAACGGAATAACTATGGCTACACCTTC. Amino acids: CASSERNNYGYTF.